The 13 T cell receptor beta chains in this list originate from one sample, sequenced in a study of blood T cells in healthy people across ages. The second PCR ran about 6 to 12 cycles with a sample-barcoded 5' primer and J-beta primers. TCRdb ran MiXCR on the 5' RACE reads and lists one entry per CDR3 protein. The sample holds just over 1 million distinct CDR3 sequences, roughly 45% seen once. Sequenced sample: blood. Every receptor here comes from a woman in her fifties or sixties in good health.

This chain links TRBV9 with TRBJ1-2; 7 bases match TRBD1. The CDR3 has 14 residues. CDR1 SGDLS and CDR2 YYNGEE come from the germline V gene. The ends lost 3 bases at V and 7 bases at J; junction bases unmatched: 9. Here the CDR3 DNA reads TGTGCCAGCAGCGCCATCTCGACAGGGAGTGGCTACACCTTC. Its protein product is CASSAISTGSGYTF.

There are a few counts of this clonotype. The CDR3 DNA follows: TGTGCCAGCAGCACCTCTGACAGCCTTGGGATTCAGTACTTC. Amino acid sequence: CASSTSDSLGIQYF. This rearrangement joins TRBV12-3 or TRBV12-4 to TRBJ2-4; TRBD1 might be the D (5 bases). The CDR3 is 14 amino acids. V shed 6 bases and J shed 10 bases, with 19 bases lying between them.

J is TRBJ2-7 and V is TRBV6-1; TRBD1 aligns across 7 bases. CDR3 length: 15 amino acids. From germline, CDR1 is MNHNS and CDR2 SASEGT. V was clipped by 6 bases and J by 2 bases; unmatched bases: 10. The DNA for the CDR3 is TGTGCCAGCAGACCCACGGGACAGCTTACCTACGAGCAGTACTTC. Residues: CASRPTGQLTYEQYF.

J is TRBJ1-5 and V is TRBV6-2 or TRBV6-3, with TRBD1 matching over 7 bases. Germline loops: CDR1 MNHEY, CDR2 SVGEGT. After removal of 6 bases from V and 0 bases from J, the junction contained 17 bases not matched to a gene. This CDR3 spans 19 amino acids. This CDR3 reads CASRSRQGFPGYSNQPQHF. The CDR3 bases are TGTGCCAGCAGATCCCGACAGGGTTTTCCAGGATATAGCAATCAGCCCCAGCATTTT.

This clonotype was recorded a few times. V usage is TRBV6-5 and J usage is TRBJ2-1, with TRBD2 identical over 10 bases. The ends lost 2 bases at V and 7 bases at J; junction bases unmatched: 11. Germline V gene data show CDR1 as MNHEY and CDR2 as SVGAGI. The CDR3 is 17 residues long. The CDR3 DNA reads as TGTGCCAGCAGTTACCGACGCCCTAGCGGGAGTTCAAATGAGCAGTTCTTC. It codes for CASSYRRPSGSSNEQFF.

This clonotype was counted between two and nine times. The chain uses TRBV5-1 and TRBJ2-1; perhaps TRBD2 as D (5 bases). The germline V gene encodes CDR1 SGHRS and CDR2 YFSETQ. The V end was cut by 1 base, the J end by 5 bases, with 13 bases between. The CDR3 loop spans 15 amino acids. The CDR3 loop reads CASSLLGGWNNEQFF. Written as DNA, the CDR3 is TGCGCCAGCAGCTTGTTGGGCGGGTGGAACAATGAGCAGTTCTTC.

Here the CDR3 reads CASSLGTSGSGNEQFF. In DNA, the CDR3 is TGTGCCAGCAGCTTAGGGACTAGCGGGAGTGGCAATGAGCAGTTCTTC. The chain carries TRBV7-6 and TRBJ2-1; 13 bases are shared with TRBD2. Germline lookup yields CDR1 SGHVS and CDR2 FNYEAQ. The CDR3 spans 16 residues. The trim removed 1 base at V and 6 bases at J, leaving 3 bases unmatched. Variable domain in full (rest from reference TRBV7-6 and TRBJ2-1): GAGVSQSPRYKVTKRGQDVALRCDPISGHVSLYWYRQALGQGPEFLTYFNYEAQQDKSGLPNDRFSAERPEGSISTLTIQRTEQRDSAMYRCASSLGTSGSGNEQFFGPGTRLTVL.

The CDR3 loop is CASREEGPTDTQYF. In DNA form, the CDR3 reads TGCGCCAGCAGAGAGGAGGGACCCACAGATACGCAGTATTTT. The chain joins TRBV10-1 to TRBJ2-3, with D possibly TRBD2 on 6 matching bases. Trimming took off 6 bases at V and 2 bases at J, with 12 bases between the two ends. CDR3 length equals 14 residues. Germline V gene lookup returns CDR1 WNHNN and CDR2 SYGVQD (reference sequence).

Concerning this clonotype: The junction departs from the called germline gene at one end, perhaps through a read error. The chain uses TRBV4-1 and TRBJ2-7; the D is unclear. The CDR3 contains 13 residues. Per the germline V gene, CDR1 is MGHRA and CDR2 is YSYEKL. The CDR3 reads CTSSQVPVVEQYF. In DNA, the CDR3 is TGCACCAGCAGCCAGGTTCCGGTGGTCGAGCAGTACTTC.

The chain links TRBV5-6 to TRBJ1-1; 8 bases align to TRBD1. From germline, CDR1 is SGHDT and CDR2 YYEEEE. V gave up 0 bases and J gave up 6 bases; unmatched junction bases: 1. The CDR3 contains 13 residues. CDR3 sequence reads: CASSLDRGSEAFF. Here the CDR3 DNA reads TGTGCCAGCAGCTTGGACAGGGGGTCTGAAGCTTTCTTT.

The chain links TRBV2 to TRBJ2-1; 11 positions agree with TRBD2. This CDR3 contains 15 residues. The germline CDR1 and CDR2 sequences are SNHLY and FYNNEI. J was trimmed by 4 bases and V by 4 bases; bases with no gene match: 3. The CDR3 loop is CASSVVAGGYNEQFF. As DNA, the CDR3 is TGTGCCAGCAGTGTAGTAGCGGGAGGGTACAATGAGCAGTTCTTC.

The gene calls are TRBV18 and TRBJ2-5; D remains ambiguous. The CDR3 runs 14 residues. Germline CDR1 reads KGHSH; CDR2 reads LQKENI. V was cut by 6 bases and J by 5 bases, with 16 bases left in between. The CDR3 nucleotides read TGTGCCAGCTCCCCCACTTTGAAGCAGGAGACCCAGTACTTC. Encoded protein: CASSPTLKQETQYF.

The sample holds a few counts of this clonotype. The J gene is TRBJ2-3, the V gene TRBV6-5; D is unresolved. The CDR3 runs 14 residues. V dropped 3 bases and J dropped 3 bases, with 10 bases sitting between them. Germline CDR1 MNHEY, CDR2 SVGAGI. CDR3 sequence (DNA): TGTGCCAGCAGTTATGGAGTCAGTACAGATACGCAGTATTTT. Residues: CASSYGVSTDTQYF.